The source of this T cell receptor (beta chain) is a study of CD8 T cells in Susac syndrome. Germline V lookup: CDR1 SNHLY, CDR2 FYNNEI. V shed 1 base and J shed 5 bases, with 11 bases lying between them. The CDR3 is 14 amino acids. RNA was extracted with the RNeasy kit, and a quantity of roughly 0.45 to 1 ug was reverse transcribed using random hexamers. TCRdb redid the calling of the immunoSEQ multiplex PCR reads with MiXCR, one entry per CDR3 protein. The sample holds tens of thousands of distinct CDR3 sequences, 90% to 95% seen once. This chain links TRBV2 with TRBJ1-1, with a weak D call TRBD1 (6 bases). Sequenced: CD4+ T cells from PBMCs. The receptor comes from a human donor with Susac syndrome. DNA for the CDR3: TGTGCCAGCAGTGAAGACAGGGTGGAGACTGAAGCTTTCTTT. It translates to CASSEDRVETEAFF. The variable domain in full, with the rest retrieved from reference TRBV2 and TRBJ1-1, is EPEVTQTPSHQVTQMGQEVILRCVPISNHLYFYWYRQILGQKVEFLVSFYNNEISEKSEIFDDQFSVERPDGSNFTLKIRSTKLEDSAMYFCASSEDRVETEAFFGQGTRLTVV.